The 20 T cell receptor beta chains below all came from one sample that was sequenced in a study of blood T cell repertoires in COVID-19. Libraries were prepared by immunoSEQ multiplex PCR; TCRdb keeps only in-frame clonotypes and omits some of them. The data hold around 250,000 clones, with approximately 85% observed a single time. What was sequenced was peripheral blood. The receptors here all came from a human donor in a cohort sampled during active COVID-19.

The chain couples TRBV27 to TRBJ1-6; no firm D call. The CDR3 runs 14 residues. With 5 bases removed from V and 10 bases from J, the gap between germline ends came to 15 bases. Looked up from germline, CDR1 is MNHEY and CDR2 is SMNVEV (reference sequence). CDR3 sequence: CASSRRAVGSPLHF. DNA for the CDR3: TGTGCCAGCAGTCGGCGGGCGGTGGGGTCACCCCTCCACTTT.

The CDR3 here is CASSPVVQETQYF. The CDR3, as DNA: TGTGCCAGCAGCCCGGTAGTCCAAGAGACCCAGTACTTC. The chain combines TRBV3-1 (or the pseudogene TRBV3-2) with TRBJ2-5; D is undetermined. From germline, CDR1 is LGHDT and CDR2 YNNKEL (reference sequence). The CDR3 is 13 amino acids. V gave up 4 bases and J gave up 1 base, with 7 bases separating them.

The rearrangement links TRBV9 to TRBJ2-7; no reliable D call. CDR1 and CDR2 from the germline V gene are SGDLS and YYNGEE. The CDR3 spans 13 residues. V lost 3 bases and J lost 6, with 13 bases in between. This CDR3 is CASSASRSGEQYF. DNA of the CDR3: TGTGCCAGCAGCGCGAGCCGGTCCGGCGAGCAGTACTTC.

The genes are TRBV6-5 and TRBJ1-3; 8 bases align to TRBD1. V lost 7 bases to trimming and J lost 3 bases; unmatched junction nucleotides: 5. The CDR3 length is 14 residues. Germline CDR1 and CDR2: MNHEY and SVGAGI. CDR3 region: CASTRDRSGNTIYF. The CDR3 DNA reads TGTGCCAGCACCCGGGACAGGAGTGGAAACACCATATATTTT.

The V gene is TRBV12-3 or TRBV12-4, the J gene TRBJ2-7, with D possibly being TRBD2 (6 bases). This CDR3 has 12 residues. V dropped 3 bases and J dropped 3 bases, with 6 bases sitting between them. CDR3 in amino acids: CASSFGGYEQYF. CDR3 coding DNA: TGTGCCAGCAGTTTCGGGGGCTACGAGCAGTACTTC.

V and J are TRBV4-1 and TRBJ1-5; D ambiguous. This CDR3 comprises 15 residues. Germline CDR1 and CDR2: MGHRA and YSYEKL. Trimming shortened V by 1 base and J by 0 bases, and 7 bases separated the two germline ends. DNA for the CDR3: TGCGCCAGCAGCCAAGTTCCGGGTAGCAATCAGCCCCAGCATTTT. Its protein product is CASSQVPGSNQPQHF.

The V call is TRBV28, the J call TRBJ2-1, with TRBD2 matching 8 bases. The CDR3 consists of 15 residues. V lost 6 bases to trimming and J lost 6 bases; unmatched junction nucleotides: 10. Germline CDR1 reads MDHEN; CDR2 reads SYDVKM. The CDR3 region has the DNA TGTGCCAGCAGATCCCCCGGGGGGGGAGTCAATGAGCAGTTCTTC. Encoded protein: CASRSPGGGVNEQFF.

The chain combines TRBV30 with TRBJ2-5, with 7 nucleotides matching TRBD1. Losses at the gene ends were 4 bases for V and 5 bases for J; bases not matched to a gene: 4. Germline CDR1 is GTSNPN and CDR2 is SVGIG (reference sequence). There are 12 residues in the CDR3. For the CDR3, the DNA is TGTGCCTGGAACAGGGGCTTCGAGACCCAGTACTTC. Amino acid sequence: CAWNRGFETQYF. The complete variable domain, with remaining parts taken from reference TRBV30 and TRBJ2-5, reads SQTIHQWPATLVQPVGSPLSLECTVEGTSNPNLYWYRQAAGRGLQLLFYSVGIGQISSEVPQNLSASRPQDRQFILSSKKLLLSDSGFYLCAWNRGFETQYFGPGTRLLVL.

Concerning this clone: The same CDR3 can be traced to other DNA sequences in this sample. The rearrangement joins TRBV5-1 to TRBJ1-1; the D is unclear. The CDR3 is 14 amino acids. Per the germline V gene, CDR1 is SGHRS and CDR2 is YFSETQ. V lost 2 bases and J lost 2, with 10 bases in between. DNA for the CDR3: TGCGCCAGCAGCTTAGAACGTGGCAACACTGAAGCTTTCTTT. It codes for CASSLERGNTEAFF.

V and J are TRBV10-1 and TRBJ2-7; the D gene is possibly TRBD2 (5 bases). Germline assignment: CDR1 WNHNN and CDR2 SYGVQD (reference sequence). V lost 10 bases and J 1 base, leaving 14 bases between the germline ends. This CDR3 is built from 13 residues. The CDR3 DNA follows: TGCGCCACTAAGCCGCCGGGATCCTACGAGCAGTACTTC. Its protein is CATKPPGSYEQYF.

The chain uses TRBV7-2 and TRBJ2-5; 7 bases are shared with TRBD1. In germline, CDR1 is SGHTA, CDR2 FQGNSA. The trim removed 4 bases at V and 5 bases at J, leaving 7 bases unmatched. CDR3 length: 14 residues. The CDR3 bases are TGTGCCAGCAGCTCACAGGGGTCCGTGGAGACCCAGTACTTC. This codes for CASSSQGSVETQYF. The whole variable domain, filled in from reference TRBV7-2 and TRBJ2-5, reads GAGVSQSPSNKVTEKGKDVELRCDPISGHTALYWYRQSLGQGLEFLIYFQGNSAPDKSGLPSDRFSAERTGGSVSTLTIQRTQQEDSAVYLCASSSQGSVETQYFGPGTRLLVL.

The chain's CDR3 is CASSSSGGYYNEQFF. The CDR3 DNA follows: TGCGCCAGCAGCTCCTCGGGCGGGTACTACAATGAGCAGTTCTTC. The chain couples TRBV5-1 to TRBJ2-1, with D possibly TRBD2 on 5 matching bases. The CDR3 sequence is 15 residues long. The germline V gene has CDR1 SGHRS and CDR2 YFSETQ. The V end was cut by 3 bases, the J end by 3 bases, with 13 bases between.

The gene calls are TRBV15 and TRBJ1-5, with a weak D call TRBD1 (5 bases). This CDR3 is built from 16 residues. The V end was cut by 5 bases, the J end by 6 bases, with 20 bases between. Germline loops: CDR1 LNHNV, CDR2 YYDKDF (reference sequence). CDR3 DNA sequence: TGTGCCACCAGCCGCCATCGGAGGGACGGCGGTCAGCCCCAGCATTTT. Its protein product is CATSRHRRDGGQPQHF.

The chain has TRBV2 and TRBJ2-5; a weak D match, TRBD1 (6 bases). The CDR3 runs to 11 residues. Deletions cut 2 bases from V and 14 bases from J, with 12 bases between. From germline, CDR1 is SNHLY and CDR2 FYNNEI. CDR3 coding DNA: TGTGCCAGCAGTGAACAACAGGGTAAATACTTC. This translates into CASSEQQGKYF.

The chain recombines TRBV6-5 with TRBJ2-7; 10 bases align to TRBD1. V gave up 4 bases and J gave up 4 bases; unmatched junction bases: 7. Germline values: CDR1 MNHEY, CDR2 SVGAGI. This CDR3 is 15 amino acids long. The CDR3 loop is CASSSGTGVGYEQYF. CDR3 DNA sequence: TGTGCCAGCAGTTCCGGGACAGGGGTTGGTTACGAGCAGTACTTC.

The chain employs TRBV27 and TRBJ2-3; perhaps TRBD2 as D (5 bases). Trimming removed 5 bases from V and 4 bases from J, with 13 bases in between. CDR3 length: 14 amino acids. Germline V gene lookup returns CDR1 MNHEY and CDR2 SMNVEV (reference sequence). The CDR3 sequence is CASSHRGDPDTQYF. CDR3 coding DNA: TGTGCCAGCAGTCACCGGGGAGACCCAGATACGCAGTATTTT.

The chain is built from TRBV9 and TRBJ1-1, with 8 bases lining up with TRBD1. This CDR3 is built from 15 residues. The trim removed 1 base at V and 3 bases at J, leaving 5 bases unmatched. Germline CDR1 SGDLS, CDR2 YYNGEE. CDR3 in DNA: TGTGCCAGCAGCGTAACAGGGGGGAAGGACACTGAAGCTTTCTTT. This sequence encodes CASSVTGGKDTEAFF. Supplemented by reference TRBV9 and TRBJ1-1, the full variable domain reads DSGVTQTPKHLITATGQRVTLRCSPRSGDLSVYWYQQSLDQGLQFLIQYYNGEERAKGNILERFSAQQFPDLHSELNLSSLELGDSALYFCASSVTGGKDTEAFFGQGTRLTVV.

The chain combines TRBV7-2 with TRBJ2-7; perhaps TRBD2 as D (6 bases). Trimming removed 3 bases from V and 3 bases from J, with 21 bases in between. The CDR3 runs to 17 residues. Germline V CDR1 and CDR2: SGHTA, FQGNSA. The CDR3 is CASSFLGTPQPDYEQYF. As DNA, the CDR3 is TGTGCCAGCAGCTTCCTCGGGACTCCTCAACCAGACTACGAGCAGTACTTC.

The J gene is TRBJ1-2, the V gene TRBV7-2; D is ambiguous. CDR3 length: 12 amino acids. In germline, CDR1 is SGHTA, CDR2 FQGNSA. Trimming cost V 1 base and J 4 bases, with 4 bases left between them. The CDR3 loop reads CASSLELYGYTF. CDR3 coding DNA: TGTGCCAGCAGCTTAGAACTCTATGGCTACACCTTC.

The chain has TRBV6-5 and TRBJ2-2; a weak D match, TRBD1 (6 bases). This CDR3 spans 14 amino acids. Between the trimmed V and J ends, which lost 4 bases and 3 bases, there was a span of 9 bases. Germline values: CDR1 MNHEY, CDR2 SVGAGI. The CDR3 bases are TGTGCCAGCAGTTTCAGGGGATACACCGGGGAGCTGTTTTTT. Amino acids: CASSFRGYTGELFF.